This is a list of T cell receptor beta chains from one sample in a study of shared clonotypes between healthy human individuals. Sequencing was performed with immunoSEQ multiplex PCR; in TCRdb, only in-frame clones are kept and a portion is missing. The data show around 1.9 million clones, roughly 95% seen once. Source material: naive CD8+ T cells from PBMCs. The receptors shown here come from a man aged 18-30 years in good health. Some clones in this sample may be carry-over from other donors' samples. CDR3s include the opening cysteine and the closing phenylalanine or tryptophan. The order of the fields is D gene, clone size, V gene, J gene, CDR3 length, CDR3 protein, CDR3 DNA. The D gene is left open where the match is weak. Part of the rows lack a size; the others show once, few, many or a class for expanded clones.

TRBD2,-,TRBV29-1,TRBJ2-3,14,CSVELAGVTDTQYF,TGCAGCGTTGAACTAGCGGGAGTGACAGATACGCAGTATTTT
-,-,TRBV11-2,TRBJ2-3,14,CASSLGLRTDTQYF,TGTGCCAGCAGCTTAGGCCTCCGAACAGATACGCAGTATTTT
TRBD2,-,TRBV9,TRBJ2-5,16,CASSERETSLQETQYF,TGTGCCAGCAGCGAACGGGAGACTAGCCTCCAAGAGACCCAGTACTTC
TRBD2,-,TRBV30,TRBJ2-1,18,CAWDGLAGSRAAYNEQFF,TGTGCCTGGGATGGGCTAGCGGGGTCGAGGGCCGCCTACAATGAGCAGTTCTTC
-,-,TRBV19,TRBJ2-2,14,CACQPQKITGELFF,TGTGCCTGCCAACCACAGAAGATCACCGGGGAGCTGTTTTTT
TRBD2,-,TRBV9,TRBJ2-3,15,CASSPGRTSHDTQYF,TGTGCCAGCAGCCCAGGGAGGACTAGTCACGATACGCAGTATTTT
-,-,TRBV10-3,TRBJ1-1,15,CAIRGQGNWGTEAFF,TGTGCCATCAGAGGGCAGGGAAATTGGGGCACTGAAGCTTTCTTT
TRBD1,-,TRBV4-1,TRBJ2-5,15,CASSHLGQGRETQYF,TGCGCCAGCAGCCACCTCGGACAGGGAAGGGAGACCCAGTACTTC
-,-,TRBV18,TRBJ2-2,14,CASSSGRNTGELFF,TGTGCCAGCTCATCGGGACGGAACACCGGGGAGCTGTTTTTT
-,-,TRBV7-8,TRBJ2-7,12,CASSWRDNEQYF,TGTGCCAGCAGCTGGAGGGACAACGAGCAGTACTTC
-,-,TRBV2,TRBJ1-4,15,CASSSTGLVGEKLFF,TGTGCCAGCAGTTCCACCGGGTTAGTCGGTGAAAAACTGTTTTTT
-,-,TRBV6-5,TRBJ1-2,14,CASSEPRGVNGYTF,TGTGCCAGCAGCGAACCCAGGGGAGTCAATGGCTACACCTTC
-,-,TRBV5-1,TRBJ1-3,15,CASSLGVSSGNTIYF,TGCGCCAGCAGCTTGGGCGTAAGCTCTGGAAACACCATATATTTT
-,-,TRBV4-3,TRBJ1-1,16,CASSPKGFFMNTEAFF,TGCGCCAGCAGCCCTAAGGGGTTCTTTATGAACACTGAAGCTTTCTTT
-,-,TRBV28,TRBJ2-5,16,CASRTPNDLAGETQYF,TGTGCCAGCAGGACCCCAAACGACTTGGCCGGGGAGACCCAGTACTTC
TRBD1,many,TRBV4-1,TRBJ2-7,18,CASSQEPIRQGGFYEQYF,TGCGCCAGCAGCCAAGAACCCATTAGACAGGGCGGCTTCTACGAGCAGTACTTC
-,-,TRBV25-1,TRBJ2-1,11,CASSPGEGGFF,TGTGCCAGCAGCCCGGGGGAGGGGGGGTTCTTC
-,-,TRBV28,TRBJ2-7,16,CASGPTTGLGSYEQYF,TGTGCCAGCGGCCCTACGACCGGGCTGGGGAGTTACGAGCAGTACTTC
-,-,TRBV27,TRBJ2-1,13,CASSLAGHNEQFF,TGTGCCAGCAGTTTGGCGGGACACAATGAGCAGTTCTTC
TRBD2,-,TRBV5-6,TRBJ2-1,15,CASSSLAGELNEQFF,TGTGCCAGCAGCTCACTAGCGGGGGAACTCAATGAGCAGTTCTTC
TRBD2,-,TRBV5-4,TRBJ2-7,15,CASSLAGTSSYEQYF,TGTGCCAGCAGCTTGGCCGGGACTAGCTCCTACGAGCAGTACTTC
-,-,TRBV28,TRBJ1-2,12,CASRTRARDYTF,TGTGCCAGCAGGACCCGGGCCCGTGACTACACCTTC
TRBD1,-,TRBV28,TRBJ1-5,20,CASSPLPLTGHRRGNQPQHF,TGTGCCAGCAGTCCCCTACCCCTGACAGGGCATCGTCGAGGCAATCAGCCCCAGCATTTT
-,-,TRBV6-5,TRBJ2-3,13,CARGWASTDTQYF,TGTGCCAGGGGGTGGGCCAGCACAGATACGCAGTATTTT
-,-,TRBV4-3,TRBJ2-2,18,CASSQVVRRATNTGELFF,TGCGCCAGCAGCCAAGTCGTTAGACGGGCTACGAACACCGGGGAGCTGTTTTTT
-,-,TRBV27,TRBJ2-7,13,CASSFGHPYEQYF,TGTGCCAGCAGTTTTGGGCACCCCTACGAGCAGTACTTC
TRBD2,-,TRBV4-1,TRBJ2-5,14,CASSYLGGQETQYF,TGCGCCAGCAGCTACCTGGGGGGGCAAGAGACCCAGTACTTC
-,-,TRBV5-6,TRBJ1-2,14,CASSLAGTPYGYTF,TGTGCCAGCAGCTTGGCCGGGACACCCTATGGCTACACCTTC
TRBD1,once,TRBV7-9,TRBJ2-2,16,CASSITGGTNTGELFF,TGTGCCAGCAGCATAACAGGGGGAACGAACACCGGGGAGCTGTTTTTT
-,-,TRBV14,TRBJ2-7,14,CASSQGGRGYEQYF,TGTGCCAGCAGCCAAGGGGGGCGAGGCTACGAGCAGTACTTC
TRBD1,-,TRBV7-9,TRBJ2-2,16,CASSPITTGVIGELFF,TGTGCCAGCAGCCCTATCACTACAGGGGTAATCGGGGAGCTGTTTTTT
-,-,TRBV11-2,TRBJ2-1,13,CASSLRGYNEQFF,TGTGCCAGCAGCTTACGGGGGTACAATGAGCAGTTCTTC
TRBD1,-,TRBV28,TRBJ2-7,14,CASSRDRELGEQYF,TGTGCCAGCAGTCGGGACAGGGAATTGGGCGAGCAGTACTTC
-,few,TRBV5-6,TRBJ1-1,14,CASSPGTTNTEAFF,TGTGCCAGCAGCCCCGGGACGACGAACACTGAAGCTTTCTTT
TRBD1,-,TRBV6-1,TRBJ1-2,13,CASSESRGQGYTF,TGTGCCAGCAGTGAATCCAGGGGGCAAGGCTACACCTTC
-,-,TRBV9,TRBJ2-1,16,CASSVSRLTSNNEQFF,TGTGCCAGCAGCGTATCCAGACTGACAAGTAACAATGAGCAGTTCTTC
-,-,TRBV7-9,TRBJ1-1,13,CASSNRITGEAFF,TGTGCCAGCAGCAACAGAATAACGGGAGAAGCTTTCTTT
TRBD1,-,TRBV9,TRBJ2-5,14,CASSVGTGQETQYF,TGTGCCAGCAGCGTCGGGACAGGCCAAGAGACCCAGTACTTC
-,-,TRBV27,TRBJ2-5,15,CASTSRAGTQETQYF,TGTGCCAGCACAAGCCGGGCGGGAACCCAAGAGACCCAGTACTTC
-,-,TRBV4-3,TRBJ2-1,16,CASSQSIKLWHNEQFF,TGCGCCAGCAGCCAAAGTATTAAGCTATGGCACAATGAGCAGTTCTTC
-,-,TRBV5-6,TRBJ1-2,12,CASSSGRGGYTF,TGTGCCAGCAGCTCAGGGCGGGGTGGCTACACCTTC
-,few,TRBV7-9,TRBJ1-1,15,CASSLALRGPTEAFF,TGTGCCAGCAGCTTAGCGCTAAGAGGTCCCACTGAAGCTTTCTTT
TRBD2,-,TRBV7-9,TRBJ2-1,15,CASSPGLAGVYEQFF,TGTGCCAGCAGCCCTGGACTAGCGGGAGTGTATGAGCAGTTCTTC
-,-,TRBV19,TRBJ1-5,12,CASRGTMGRIRF,TGTGCCAGTAGGGGCACGATGGGCAGAATAAGGTTT
-,few,TRBV25-1,TRBJ1-1,13,CASKVDRNTEAFF,TGTGCCAGCAAAGTCGACCGGAACACTGAAGCTTTCTTT
TRBD2,-,TRBV9,TRBJ2-2,13,CASTGGLDRELFF,TGTGCCAGCACGGGGGGTTTGGACCGGGAGCTGTTTTTT
-,-,TRBV5-1,TRBJ1-1,17,CASSFGKGRNSNTEAFF,TGCGCCAGCAGCTTTGGTAAGGGCAGAAACTCGAACACTGAAGCTTTCTTT
TRBD1,-,TRBV10-3,TRBJ1-1,13,CAIRDRMNTEAFF,TGTGCCATCAGGGACAGGATGAACACTGAAGCTTTCTTT
-,-,TRBV9,TRBJ2-2,14,CASSPGRVRGELFF,TGTGCCAGCAGCCCGGGACGGGTAAGGGGGGAGCTGTTTTTT
-,-,TRBV2,TRBJ1-1,13,CASRYLGGTEAFF,TGTGCCAGCCGTTATTTGGGGGGAACTGAAGCTTTCTTT
-,-,TRBV2,TRBJ1-5,15,CASSAGVASNQPQHF,TGTGCCAGCAGCGCAGGGGTTGCGAGCAATCAGCCCCAGCATTTT
-,-,TRBV28,TRBJ1-1,14,CASVRTGMNTEAFF,TGTGCCAGCGTTAGGACGGGGATGAACACTGAAGCTTTCTTT
TRBD1,-,TRBV28,TRBJ1-1,16,CASSLGQPPMNTEAFF,TGTGCCAGCAGTTTGGGACAGCCACCCATGAACACTGAAGCTTTCTTT